This TCR beta chain was documented in a study of cytomegalovirus exposure and HLA in healthy donors. Study overall: The approximately 120 validation repertoires, a later analysis reported, used the same platform as the approximately 700 first-cohort repertoires.

Germline-derived CDR1 and CDR2 are MNHNY and SVGAGI (reference sequence). The CDR3 is 15 residues long. J gave up 2 bases and V 6 bases, and 9 bases lay outside the gene matches. Notes on the study in general: That first-cohort TCR clusters tended to co-occur in the 100 to 150 validation repertoires was found in a later analysis. Cytomegalovirus-associated TCR beta chains were listed, numbering some 180.

Sequencing was performed with immunoSEQ multiplex PCR; in TCRdb, only in-frame clones are kept and a portion is missing. The sample lists more than 300,000 clones; 86% were seen once. For this clone: No antigen is known for it.

The receptor was derived from a woman aged 18 to 35 in good health and CMV-seronegative. The source material was PBMCs. The rearrangement joins TRBV6-6 to TRBJ2-5, with 7 positions matching TRBD1. CDR3 in amino acids: CASRPKGAEQETQYF. The CDR3 DNA reads as TGTGCCAGCAGGCCCAAGGGGGCGGAACAAGAGACCCAGTACTTC.